These 25 T cell receptor beta chains originate from one sample sequenced in a study of T cell responses to AZD1222 COVID-19 vaccine. This table comes from immunoSEQ multiplex PCR, and its TCRdb copy is limited to in-frame clones, with some not included. The repertoire holds tens of thousands of clones, with more than 90% as singletons. The sample consisted of peripheral blood, taken on day 0 of AZD1222 vaccination. These receptors were obtained from an adult in good health.

The chain carries TRBV5-4 and TRBJ2-5, with 8 bases lining up with TRBD1. Germline CDR1 reads SGHNT; CDR2 reads YYREEE (reference sequence). V lost 4 bases, J lost 2 bases, and 4 bases stayed unmatched. This CDR3 comprises 14 residues. The CDR3 loop is CASSVGQGQETQYF. The DNA for the CDR3 is TGTGCCAGCAGCGTCGGACAGGGACAAGAGACCCAGTACTTC.

This clone is a singleton in its sample. The chain links TRBV30 to TRBJ2-7; D might be TRBD1 or TRBD2, each matching 5 bases. CDR1 and CDR2 from the germline V gene are GTSNPN and SVGIG (reference sequence). The CDR3 consists of 14 residues. V was clipped by 5 bases and J by 7 bases, with 21 bases between them. CDR3 DNA sequence: TGTGCCTGGTCGGCAGGGTACTCTCGGGATGAGCAGTACTTC. Translating gives CAWSAGYSRDEQYF.

The sample holds a few counts of this clone. This chain connects TRBV11-1 to TRBJ1-1; D remains unclear. The CDR3 contains 14 residues. V was clipped by 5 bases and J by 6 bases, with 16 bases between them. CDR1 and CDR2 (germline): SGHAT, FQDESV (reference sequence). The CDR3 DNA follows: TGTGCCAGCAGCCCTCGGGCAGTAGTATCTGAAGCTTTCTTT. Its translation is CASSPRAVVSEAFF.

V usage is TRBV7-6 and J usage is TRBJ2-7; tentative D call: TRBD1 (5 bases). Germline V lookup: CDR1 SGHVS, CDR2 FNYEAQ. The V end lost 1 base, the J end lost 2 bases, and 12 bases lay between the germline ends. CDR3 length: 15 amino acids. CDR3 sequence reads: CASSLGDSEPYEQYF. The CDR3 nucleotides read TGTGCCAGCAGCTTAGGAGACAGTGAGCCCTACGAGCAGTACTTC.

The chain carries TRBV28 and TRBJ2-5, with 8 positions matching TRBD1. Trimming cost V 0 bases and J 1 base; bases outside gene matches: 4. Germline lookup yields CDR1 MDHEN and CDR2 SYDVKM. The CDR3 is 16 residues long. The CDR3 here is CASSLWTGVLQETQYF. CDR3 coding DNA: TGTGCCAGCAGTTTATGGACAGGGGTCCTCCAAGAGACCCAGTACTTC.

This clone has just one count. This sequence joins TRBV11-2 and TRBJ1-1; 8 bases map to TRBD1. The CDR3 contains 15 residues. Germline V gene lookup returns CDR1 SGHAT and CDR2 FQNNGV. V dropped 1 base and J dropped 10; count of bases not matched to a gene: 11. CDR3 bases: TGTGCCAGCAGCTTAGGAGACAGGGGTGAAGGCGTAGCTTTCTTT. This translates into CASSLGDRGEGVAFF. Complete variable domain (other parts from reference TRBV11-2 and TRBJ1-1): EAGVAQSPRYKIIEKRQSVAFWCNPISGHATLYWYQQILGQGPKLLIQFQNNGVVDDSQLPKDRFSAERLKGVDSTLKIQPAKLEDSAVYLCASSLGDRGEGVAFFGQGTRLTVV.

The chain joins TRBV2 to TRBJ1-1; unclear D gene. This CDR3 comprises 12 residues. The V end was cut by 6 bases, the J end by 4 bases, with 9 bases between. The germline CDR1 and CDR2 sequences are SNHLY and FYNNEI. This chain's CDR3 is CASRGTLTEAFF. In DNA form, the CDR3 reads TGTGCCAGCAGGGGTACCCTCACTGAAGCTTTCTTT.

The chain couples TRBV9 to TRBJ1-6; 7 bases line up with TRBD1. This CDR3 is built from 14 residues. CDR1 and CDR2 from the germline V gene are SGDLS and YYNGEE. V lost 3 bases to trimming and J lost 9 bases; unmatched junction nucleotides: 6. The CDR3 here is CASSGQGRISPLHF. DNA for the CDR3: TGTGCCAGCAGCGGACAGGGACGTATTTCACCCCTCCACTTT.

The rearrangement uses TRBV5-1 and TRBJ1-1; no clear D gene. The CDR3 totals 12 residues. CDR1 is SGHRS and CDR2 is YFSETQ in the germline V gene. V lost 0 bases, J lost 8 bases, and 8 bases lay in between. DNA of the CDR3: TGCGCCAGCAGCTTGGGGGTGGGCGAAGCTTTCTTT. Translated, it gives CASSLGVGEAFF.

The chain joins TRBV29-1 to TRBJ2-7; 16 nucleotides match TRBD2. V lost 3 bases, J lost 3 bases, and 5 bases stayed unmatched. Per the germline V gene, CDR1 is SQVTM and CDR2 is ANQGSEA. The CDR3 sequence is 16 residues long. Here the CDR3 reads CSVDGTSGRGVYEQYF. Written as DNA, the CDR3 is TGCAGCGTTGATGGGACTAGCGGGAGGGGTGTCTACGAGCAGTACTTC.

This clone was seen once. The rearrangement uses TRBV19 and TRBJ1-5; D may be TRBD1 (5 bases). The CDR3 contains 14 residues. Germline CDR1 reads LNHDA; CDR2 reads SQIVND (reference sequence). V lost 4 bases to trimming and J lost 3 bases, with 10 bases between them. Here the CDR3 DNA reads TGTGCCAGTAGTAAAACAGGCCCCAATCAGCCCCAGCATTTT. It is translated as CASSKTGPNQPQHF. The variable domain in full, with the rest retrieved from reference TRBV19 and TRBJ1-5, is DGGITQSPKYLFRKEGQNVTLSCEQNLNHDAMYWYRQDPGQGLRLIYYSQIVNDFQKGDIAEGYSVSREKKESFPLTVTSAQKNPTAFYLCASSKTGPNQPQHFGDGTRLSIL.

CDR3 nucleotides: TGTGCCAGCAGCTTGGGAGGGACAGGGTCCCCCTACGAGCAGTACTTC. Its translation: CASSLGGTGSPYEQYF. The rearrangement joins TRBV5-4 to TRBJ2-7; TRBD1 matches at 9 bases. V trimming: 0 bases; J trimming: 2 bases; junction bases outside the gene matches: 6. There are 16 residues in the CDR3. The V gene's germline CDR1 is SGHNT and CDR2 YYREEE (reference sequence).

The CDR3 DNA is TGTGCCAGCAGCCAAGGGGGTAGCGCGGCCTACGAGCAGTACTTC. This codes for CASSQGGSAAYEQYF. This chain connects TRBV3-1 (or the pseudogene TRBV3-2) to TRBJ2-7, with TRBD2 as a possible D gene (5 bases). Trimming removed 1 base from V and 2 bases from J, with 12 bases in between. The CDR3 spans 15 residues. Per germline, CDR1 LGHDT and CDR2 YNNKEL (reference sequence).

CDR3 in amino acids: CASSRKGYTEAFF. CDR3 in DNA: TGTGCCAGCAGTCGCAAGGGCTACACTGAAGCTTTCTTT. V gene TRBV12-3 or TRBV12-4 combines with J gene TRBJ1-1; D remains unclear. The CDR3 is 13 amino acids. V lost 5 bases and J lost 3, with 10 bases in between.

This clone was detected only a few times. V and J are TRBV27 and TRBJ1-2; 8 bases agree with TRBD1. CDR1 and CDR2 from the germline V gene are MNHEY and SMNVEV (reference sequence). The CDR3 runs 16 residues. With V trimmed by 2 bases and J by 8 bases, 13 bases remained unmatched. This CDR3 is CASSLEGTGRGSGYTF. The CDR3 DNA sequence: TGTGCCAGCAGTTTAGAAGGGACAGGAAGGGGATCGGGCTACACCTTC.

This clone came up a few times. The chain is built from TRBV19 and TRBJ2-2, with 10 positions matching TRBD2. CDR1 and CDR2 from the germline V gene are LNHDA and SQIVND (reference sequence). This CDR3 has 18 amino acids. V was pared by 3 bases and J by 6 bases, with 13 bases of the junction left unmatched. The CDR3 DNA is TGTGCCAGTAGTATGGGGCCGACTAGCGGGCACCGGCCCGGGGAGCTGTTTTTT. Its protein product is CASSMGPTSGHRPGELFF.

The chain uses TRBV6-5 and TRBJ2-5; TRBD1 agrees at 7 bases. CDR1 and CDR2 (germline): MNHEY, SVGAGI. V lost 6 bases, J lost 2 bases, and 6 bases stayed unmatched. The CDR3 consists of 14 residues. The CDR3 region has the DNA TGTGCCAGCAGCCTACAGGGGCGGCAAGAGACCCAGTACTTC. This gives the protein CASSLQGRQETQYF.

This clone has only a few counts. This chain links TRBV19 with TRBJ1-1; 7 bases line up with TRBD1. Germline V gene sequence: CDR1 LNHDA, CDR2 SQIVND (reference sequence). The ends lost 10 bases at V and 5 bases at J; junction bases unmatched: 16. CDR3 length: 15 amino acids. The CDR3 sequence is CATHPGDRVATEAFF. In nucleotides, the CDR3 is TGTGCCACCCATCCGGGAGACAGGGTGGCAACTGAAGCTTTCTTT.

The chain combines TRBV3-1 (or the pseudogene TRBV3-2) with TRBJ1-5; D uncertain. V was pared by 0 bases and J by 5 bases, with 8 bases between. The CDR3 has 14 residues. Per germline, CDR1 LGHDT and CDR2 YNNKEL (reference sequence). The CDR3 DNA sequence: TGTGCCAGCAGCCAAGATCCCCTCGATCAGCCCCAGCATTTT. Protein: CASSQDPLDQPQHF.

This clone was detected a few times. This chain uses TRBV9 with TRBJ2-7; TRBD2 matches at 12 bases. The germline CDR1 and CDR2 sequences are SGDLS and YYNGEE. The length of the CDR3 is 17 residues. With 0 bases clipped from V and 3 bases from J, the junction kept 7 bases outside the gene matches. The CDR3 reads CASSVEGRTSGVYEQYF. CDR3 coding DNA: TGTGCCAGCAGCGTAGAGGGTCGGACTAGCGGGGTCTACGAGCAGTACTTC.

The V gene is TRBV5-1, the J gene TRBJ1-2; perhaps TRBD1 as D (6 bases). Trimming shortened V by 3 bases and J by 2 bases, and 14 bases separated the two germline ends. Germline CDR1 is SGHRS and CDR2 is YFSETQ. The CDR3 has 15 amino acids. This chain's CDR3 is CASSSEPQGNYGYTF. CDR3 nucleotide sequence: TGCGCCAGCAGCTCAGAGCCACAGGGAAACTATGGCTACACCTTC. Full variable domain (rest looked up from reference TRBV5-1 and TRBJ1-2): KAGVTQTPRYLIKTRGQQVTLSCSPISGHRSVSWYQQTPGQGLQFLFEYFSETQRNKGNFPGRFSGRQFSNSRSEMNVSTLELGDSALYLCASSSEPQGNYGYTFGSGTRLTVV.

The chain is built from TRBV7-8 and TRBJ1-1; the D is unclear. V was shortened by 5 bases and J by 4 bases, with 11 bases between the two germline ends. CDR1 is SGHVS, CDR2 FQNEAQ, per germline. The CDR3 length is 13 residues. CDR3 sequence reads: CASSPLGGTEAFF. The CDR3 DNA sequence: TGTGCCAGCAGCCCATTGGGAGGCACTGAAGCTTTCTTT.

The chain has TRBV5-1 and TRBJ1-1; TRBD1 matches at 7 bases. The CDR3 spans 14 residues. CDR1 SGHRS and CDR2 YFSETQ come from the germline V gene. V dropped 2 bases and J dropped 7; count of bases not matched to a gene: 8. CDR3 sequence reads: CASSFGDSWIEAFF. CDR3 nucleotides: TGCGCCAGCAGCTTCGGGGACAGCTGGATTGAAGCTTTCTTT.

The chain links TRBV12-3 or TRBV12-4 to TRBJ1-4, with D unresolved. Trimming took off 1 base at V and 8 bases at J, with 8 bases between the two ends. The CDR3 spans 13 residues. The CDR3 nucleotides are TGTGCCAGCAGTTTAGTGGCCAGGGAAAAACTGTTTTTT. Amino acids: CASSLVAREKLFF.

CDR3 in DNA: TGTGCCAGCGGGGCAGAAGCTGCGGATGGCTACACCTTC. Protein: CASGAEAADGYTF. The rearrangement joins TRBV2 to TRBJ1-2, with D maybe TRBD1 (5 bases). Trimming took off 8 bases at V and 6 bases at J, with 16 bases between the two ends. This CDR3 contains 13 residues. The V gene's germline CDR1 is SNHLY and CDR2 FYNNEI.